Each of the 23 T cell receptor beta chains below was sequenced from the same sample in a study of T cell responses to AZD1222 COVID-19 vaccine. Repertoires were generated with immunoSEQ multiplex PCR, while TCRdb's copy carries only in-frame clones and drops some. The repertoire holds 100,000 to 150,000 clones, with roughly 93% as singletons. Specimen: peripheral blood, collected 28 days after the second AZD1222 dose. The receptors were sampled from an adult who received the AZD1222 COVID-19 vaccine.

The chain couples TRBV7-9 to TRBJ1-5; no clear D gene. This CDR3 contains 15 residues. The V gene lost 6 bases and the J gene lost 4 bases, with 16 bases spanning the gap. Germline V CDR1 and CDR2: SEHNR, FQNEAQ (reference sequence). The CDR3: CASSYPEGLNQPQHF. As DNA, the CDR3 is TGTGCCAGCAGTTACCCCGAGGGCCTTAATCAGCCCCAGCATTTT.

The V gene is TRBV20-1, the J gene TRBJ2-5, with D unclear. Trimming cost V 1 base and J 5 bases, with 5 bases left between them. This CDR3 is built from 11 residues. CDR1 and CDR2 from the germline V gene are DFQATT and SNEGSKA (reference sequence). CDR3 sequence reads: CSARVTETQYF. DNA for the CDR3: TGCAGTGCTAGAGTGACGGAGACCCAGTACTTC.

The genes are TRBV7-8 and TRBJ2-2; weak D call: TRBD1 (6 bases). CDR1 is SGHVS and CDR2 is FQNEAQ in the germline V gene. V lost 5 bases to trimming and J lost 0 bases, with 10 bases between them. The CDR3 has 15 residues. CDR3 loop: CASSRGGANTGELFF. DNA for the CDR3: TGTGCCAGCAGCCGAGGGGGAGCGAACACCGGGGAGCTGTTTTTT.

This clone was found a few times. The chain has TRBV19 and TRBJ1-5; no clear D. Germline lookup yields CDR1 LNHDA and CDR2 SQIVND (reference sequence). This CDR3 comprises 12 residues. The V gene lost 3 bases and the J gene lost 7 bases, with 7 bases spanning the gap. This chain's CDR3 is CASSIERQPQHF. For the CDR3, the DNA is TGTGCCAGTAGTATCGAGCGACAGCCCCAGCATTTT.

For the CDR3, the DNA is TGTGCCAGCAGTTACAGGGGGCCGTCCTATAATTCACCCCTCCACTTT. Protein sequence: CASSYRGPSYNSPLHF. The chain recombines TRBV27 with TRBJ1-6, with 9 bases matching TRBD1. The CDR3 spans 16 residues. Germline V lookup: CDR1 MNHEY, CDR2 SMNVEV (reference sequence). V lost 4 bases and J lost 1; bases outside the gene matches: 2.

This clone was recorded a few times. The chain links TRBV28 to TRBJ1-5; TRBD1 matches 10 bases. Trimming at V came to 3 bases and at J to 0 bases, leaving 8 bases not matched to a gene. There are 18 residues in the CDR3. CDR1 is MDHEN and CDR2 is SYDVKM in the germline V gene. CDR3 DNA sequence: TGTGCCAGCAGTTTCTTGGACAGGGGGAAGCGTAGCAATCAGCCCCAGCATTTT. Translation gives CASSFLDRGKRSNQPQHF.

This clone appeared a single time. CDR3 sequence reads: CASRSILGVGYTF. CDR3 nucleotide sequence: TGTGCCAGTCGCTCCATTCTCGGGGTTGGCTACACCTTC. The chain couples TRBV19 to TRBJ1-2; D is undetermined. V lost 8 bases and J 7 bases, leaving 17 bases between the germline ends. The germline V gene has CDR1 LNHDA and CDR2 SQIVND (reference sequence). The CDR3 extends over 13 amino acids.

The chain employs TRBV29-1 and TRBJ1-2; 7 bases line up with TRBD1. This CDR3 contains 15 residues. V was pared by 4 bases and J by 4 bases, with 12 bases of the junction left unmatched. Germline V gene sequence: CDR1 SQVTM, CDR2 ANQGSEA. CDR3 protein: CSVVGTGEGAYGYTF. CDR3 coding DNA: TGCAGCGTTGTAGGCACAGGGGAAGGAGCCTATGGCTACACCTTC.

Here the CDR3 DNA reads TGCGCCAGCAGCTTGATTCCGGGTTGGAACACTGAAGCTTTCTTT. Amino acid sequence: CASSLIPGWNTEAFF. V is TRBV5-1 and J is TRBJ1-1, with no clear D. Trimming left V 1 base short and J 1 base short, with 11 bases between. The CDR3 has 15 residues. In germline, CDR1 is SGHRS, CDR2 YFSETQ.

J is TRBJ2-7 and V is TRBV5-1; D is perhaps TRBD1 (6 bases). Germline V gene sequence: CDR1 SGHRS, CDR2 YFSETQ. Trimming took 3 bases from V and 6 from J, leaving 16 bases between them. The CDR3 totals 14 residues. CDR3 DNA sequence: TGCGCCAGCAGCTCCCAGGGGTCACTCGGCGAGCAGTACTTC. This gives the protein CASSSQGSLGEQYF.

The chain carries TRBV18 and TRBJ2-1; no definite D call. Germline lookup yields CDR1 KGHSH and CDR2 LQKENI. The ends were cut back, 3 bases at V and 8 bases at J, with 17 bases in the middle. The CDR3 totals 15 residues. In DNA form, the CDR3 reads TGTGCCAGCTCACCCGCCGTAGGCCCGGCCGATGAGCAGTTCTTC. It yields the protein CASSPAVGPADEQFF. Full variable domain (outside the CDR3, taken from reference TRBV18 and TRBJ2-1): NAGVMQNPRHLVRRRGQEARLRCSPMKGHSHVYWYRQLPEEGLKFMVYLQKENIIDESGMPKERFSAEFPKEGPSILRIQQVVRGDSAAYFCASSPAVGPADEQFFGPGTRLTVL.

The rearrangement links TRBV10-3 to TRBJ1-3; no definite D call. Deletions cut 0 bases from V and 0 bases from J, with 3 bases between. This CDR3 is built from 14 residues. CDR1 and CDR2 (germline): ENHRY, SYGVKD. As DNA, the CDR3 is TGTGCCATCAGTGAGTCGAGCTCTGGAAACACCATATATTTT. It is translated as CAISESSSGNTIYF.

The chain couples TRBV30 to TRBJ1-1; weak D call: TRBD1 (5 bases). The germline CDR1 and CDR2 sequences are GTSNPN and SVGIG (reference sequence). V dropped 2 bases and J dropped 8 bases, with 12 bases sitting between them. The length of the CDR3 is 12 residues. CDR3 region: CAWSLLRDEAFF. The CDR3 coding sequence is TGTGCCTGGAGTCTCCTCCGGGACGAAGCTTTCTTT. Together with reference TRBV30 and TRBJ1-1, the CDR3 gives the full variable domain: SQTIHQWPATLVQPVGSPLSLECTVEGTSNPNLYWYRQAAGRGLQLLFYSVGIGQISSEVPQNLSASRPQDRQFILSSKKLLLSDSGFYLCAWSLLRDEAFFGQGTRLTVV.

The chain carries TRBV2 and TRBJ2-1; 12 positions agree with TRBD2. The CDR3 covers 14 residues. Germline CDR1 SNHLY, CDR2 FYNNEI. The V segment lost 6 bases and the J segment 5 bases; nucleotides outside the gene matches: 2. The CDR3 nucleotides are TGTGCCAGCAGGAGGACTAGCGGGGACAATGAGCAGTTCTTC. It translates to CASRRTSGDNEQFF.

The chain is built from TRBV30 and TRBJ1-5; D ambiguous. V gave up 3 bases and J gave up 9 bases, with 15 bases separating them. Looked up from germline, CDR1 is GTSNPN and CDR2 is SVGIG (reference sequence). The length of the CDR3 is 13 residues. The CDR3 DNA is TGTGCCTGGAGCCGTCTGAGACCCTCGCCCCAGCATTTT. Encoded protein: CAWSRLRPSPQHF.

V gene TRBV19 combines with J gene TRBJ2-7, with 7 bases that match TRBD1. Unmatched junction bases numbered 8, after V lost 9 bases and J lost 0 bases. Germline CDR1 is LNHDA and CDR2 is SQIVND (reference sequence). This CDR3 has 14 amino acids. The CDR3 DNA reads TGTGCCAGCAAAGACAGGGAGAGCTCCTACGAGCAGTACTTC. Amino acid sequence: CASKDRESSYEQYF.

Only a few counts were recorded for this clone. The gene calls are TRBV2 and TRBJ1-1; no firm D call. V lost 6 bases, J lost 8 bases, and 10 bases lay in between. This CDR3 has 11 residues. CDR1 is SNHLY, CDR2 FYNNEI, per germline. In nucleotides, the CDR3 is TGTGCCAGCAGATCGTACCTGGAAGCTTTCTTT. Its protein product is CASRSYLEAFF.

The chain carries TRBV7-2 and TRBJ2-7; no firm D call. The V gene's germline CDR1 is SGHTA and CDR2 FQGNSA. V was clipped by 2 bases and J by 2 bases, with 7 bases between them. There are 13 residues in the CDR3. CDR3 bases: TGTGCCAGCAGCTTATCAGCGACCTACGAGCAGTACTTC. Translation: CASSLSATYEQYF.

J is TRBJ2-7 and V is TRBV2; unclear D gene. The CDR3 has 13 residues. Trimming took 2 bases from V and 1 from J, leaving 6 bases between them. CDR1 is SNHLY and CDR2 is FYNNEI in the germline V gene. The CDR3 bases are TGTGCCAGCAGTGAAAGACGATCCTACGAGCAGTACTTC. This translates into CASSERRSYEQYF.

The rearrangement uses TRBV11-2 and TRBJ2-3, with 12 bases that match TRBD2. Trimming cost V 5 bases and J 2 bases; bases outside gene matches: 5. Germline values: CDR1 SGHAT, CDR2 FQNNGV. This CDR3 region has 16 residues. Here the CDR3 reads CASSASSGRATDTQYF. The CDR3 bases are TGTGCCAGCAGCGCGTCTAGCGGGAGGGCCACAGATACGCAGTATTTT.

J is TRBJ1-2 and V is TRBV2, with D unclear. Germline V gene sequence: CDR1 SNHLY, CDR2 FYNNEI. Trimming took off 5 bases at V and 7 bases at J, with 11 bases between the two ends. The CDR3 has 12 residues. The CDR3 DNA is TGTGCCAGCAGTTGGACCCCAGGTGGCTACACCTTC. Its protein is CASSWTPGGYTF.

The V and J genes are TRBV27 and TRBJ2-7; the match to TRBD1 covers 9 bases. The length of the CDR3 is 15 residues. From germline, CDR1 is MNHEY and CDR2 SMNVEV (reference sequence). The V and J ends lost 7 bases and 5 bases, in that order; junction bases with no gene match: 12. The DNA for the CDR3 is TGTGCCAGCACCCAAGCGGGACAGGGAGGCCACGAGCAGTACTTC. Protein: CASTQAGQGGHEQYF.

This clone was found once. V is TRBV5-5 and J is TRBJ1-3; D not certain. Germline assignment: CDR1 SGHKS and CDR2 YYEKEE (reference sequence). V was clipped by 0 bases and J by 4 bases, with 14 bases between them. This CDR3 is built from 16 residues. Here the CDR3 DNA reads TGTGCCAGCAGCTTGGGAAGTCTGACGTGGGGAAACACCATATATTTT. As protein: CASSLGSLTWGNTIYF.